The clone carrying this TCR beta chain was picked up a small number of times. The antigen is undetermined. Germline lookup yields CDR1 SGHKS and CDR2 YYEKEE (reference sequence). V lost 3 bases to trimming and J lost 2 bases, with 7 bases between them. The CDR3 length is 13 residues. Via MiXCR, TCRdb re-called the 5' RACE reads, giving one row per CDR3 protein. The sample lists about 350,000 distinct CDR3 sequences, 20% occurring once. This entry is derived from a study of T-cell memory formation after mild COVID-19. Regarding the study as a whole: There was a balanced CD4/CD8 profile in clones contracting day 15 to 85, and later expanders leaned CD4+. Pre-infection memory held some responding clones, suggesting pre-existing cross-reactive T cells responded. Specificity for SARS-CoV-2 was not confirmed among the second-wave clones peaking on day 37.

The rearrangement joins TRBV5-5 to TRBJ2-3, with D unclear. The sequence was obtained from a man between 18 and 29 years old who had mild COVID-19 (a few samples of this study predate the infection). Cell type and time point are not known. Sample: PBMCs or a T cell subset sorted from them (not recorded which). The CDR3 DNA is TGTGCCAGCAGCTCTTACCACACAGATACGCAGTATTTT. It is translated as CASSSYHTDTQYF.